A selection of T cell receptor beta chains follows, all from one sample in a study of cytomegalovirus exposure and HLA in healthy donors. Sequencing used immunoSEQ multiplex PCR; TCRdb keeps in-frame clones, though not all of them. The sample lists 99,000 or so clones; more than 75% were seen once. Source material: PBMCs. These receptors originate from a woman in her late teens or twenties in good health and CMV-seropositive. Both conserved end residues are part of each CDR3. A D gene is named only where the DNA matches it firmly. Rows give clone size only sometimes, using once, few, many, or a class for an expanded clone.

J gene	V gene	D gene	clone size	CDR3 protein
TRBJ2-7	TRBV29-1	-	once	CSVRQTYEQYF
TRBJ1-1	TRBV5-1	-	-	CASSRDAGTADTEAFF
TRBJ2-7	TRBV18	TRBD1	-	CASSNSPGQSKEQYF
TRBJ1-4	TRBV7-2	-	once	CASSQQGGNEKLFF
TRBJ1-5	TRBV28	TRBD1	-	CASQGAAGNQPQHF
TRBJ2-3	TRBV28	-	once	CASSLFVGVGFGTDTQYF
TRBJ2-1	TRBV5-6	TRBD2	many	CASSLGITSGKGNNEQFF
TRBJ1-2	TRBV7-2	TRBD1	-	CASSLAAGQGVGGYTF
TRBJ2-3	TRBV28	TRBD2	-	CASSLGMLAGSTDTQYF
TRBJ1-1	TRBV7-9	-	-	CASSLVSYTEAFF
TRBJ2-1	TRBV27	TRBD2	-	CASSAPLAGSDEQFF
TRBJ1-1	TRBV2	TRBD1	few	CASSGQLNTEAFF
TRBJ2-5	TRBV7-9	TRBD2	-	CASSRGTSGSWETQYF
TRBJ2-1	TRBV5-1	TRBD1	-	CASSRTGETNEQFF
TRBJ2-1	TRBV19	TRBD2	-	CASRQGTSGRAFYNEQFF
TRBJ2-1	TRBV2	TRBD2	-	CASSGSGRKDNEQFF
TRBJ1-5	TRBV6-5	-	few	CASSYSSQSNQPQHF
TRBJ1-1	TRBV20-1	-	-	CSATRNTEAFF
TRBJ1-2	TRBV2	TRBD1	-	CASFRDRGNYGYTF
TRBJ2-7	TRBV7-9	-	few	CASSSKTVLLYEQYF
TRBJ2-6	TRBV29-1	TRBD2	once	CSAGWASGSGGANVLTF
TRBJ1-2	TRBV7-9	-	-	CASSSEQGTHGYTF
TRBJ2-2	TRBV27	TRBD1	few	CASRRQGSTPGELFF
TRBJ2-6	TRBV11-3	-	-	CASTPGSASGANVLTF
TRBJ2-3	TRBV19	TRBD2	-	CASSRSSGTDTQYF
TRBJ2-2	TRBV5-8	TRBD1	-	CASTGRGGWTGELFF
TRBJ1-1	TRBV29-1	-	-	CSVGEGVVTEAFF
TRBJ1-1	TRBV19	TRBD1	-	CASSIGLTTGGETEAFF
TRBJ2-7	TRBV28	TRBD1	-	CASSSPGTVYEQYF
TRBJ2-5	TRBV5-1	TRBD2	-	CASSSAGVGETQYF
TRBJ2-5	TRBV29-1	TRBD1	-	CSVERGLQETQYF
TRBJ1-1	TRBV30	-	once	CAWSMEVMNTEAFF